Shown below are 12 T cell receptor beta chains from a single sample sequenced in a study of shared clonotypes between healthy human individuals. The data were produced by immunoSEQ multiplex PCR, yet TCRdb's version contains in-frame clones alone and is incomplete. The repertoire includes more than 1,200,000 clones, about 98.5% of them detected once, and around 0.33% sits in the top ten. The sequencing sample was made of naive CD4+ T cells sorted from blood. As for subset: CD45RA+ positively selected. These receptors originate from a man aged 25 to 40 in good health.

The chain joins TRBV27 to TRBJ1-2, with D perhaps TRBD1 (6 bases). The germline V and J ends were trimmed by 0 bases and 1 base, with 9 bases remaining between them. Germline CDR1 MNHEY, CDR2 SMNVEV (reference sequence). This CDR3 comprises 15 residues. CDR3 in DNA: TGTGCCAGCAGTTTATCGAAGGACAGTAACTATGGCTACACCTTC. Its translation: CASSLSKDSNYGYTF.

The V call is TRBV27, the J call TRBJ2-7; 7 nucleotides match TRBD1. Germline V gene data show CDR1 as MNHEY and CDR2 as SMNVEV (reference sequence). This CDR3 region has 15 residues. V lost 6 bases and J lost 4; bases outside the gene matches: 12. CDR3 nucleotide sequence: TGTGCCAGCAGCCCGACAGGGCGCCGGCGGTACGAGCAGTACTTC. This sequence encodes CASSPTGRRRYEQYF.

A single count supports this clone. The chain is built from TRBV28 and TRBJ2-1, with 8 bases aligning to TRBD2. CDR3 size: 15 residues. The trim removed 3 bases at V and 9 bases at J, leaving 10 bases unmatched. Germline CDR1 and CDR2: MDHEN and SYDVKM. CDR3 sequence: CASSFSGRAIFEQFF. The CDR3 DNA follows: TGTGCCAGCAGTTTCTCCGGGAGGGCCATATTTGAGCAGTTCTTC.

This clone was recorded once. This chain uses TRBV5-4 with TRBJ2-5; D gene uncertain. The CDR3 has 14 amino acids. Germline loops: CDR1 SGHNT, CDR2 YYREEE (reference sequence). V dropped 4 bases and J dropped 3 bases, with 13 bases sitting between them. The CDR3, as DNA: TGTGCCAGCAGCCGACGAGAGTTTGAAGAGACCCAGTACTTC. Protein sequence: CASSRREFEETQYF. Complete variable domain (other parts from reference TRBV5-4 and TRBJ2-5): ETGVTQSPTHLIKTRGQQVTLRCSSQSGHNTVSWYQQALGQGPQFIFQYYREEENGRGNFPPRFSGLQFPNYSSELNVNALELDDSALYLCASSRREFEETQYFGPGTRLLVL.

The chain carries TRBV5-1 and TRBJ2-3, with 7 nucleotides matching TRBD2. CDR3 length: 17 residues. Germline loops: CDR1 SGHRS, CDR2 YFSETQ. V was pared by 1 base and J by 5 bases, with 13 bases of the junction left unmatched. For the CDR3, the DNA is TGCGCCAGCAGCTTGAAGCTGTGGCGGGAGTTAGGAGATACGCAGTATTTT. It encodes CASSLKLWRELGDTQYF.

In the case of this clone: In the same sample, other DNA sequences code for this CDR3. This chain links TRBV29-1 with TRBJ2-3, with D perhaps TRBD2 (6 bases). Germline CDR1 SQVTM, CDR2 ANQGSEA. The CDR3 totals 12 residues. Trimming cost V 4 bases and J 1 base, with 6 bases left between them. CDR3 nucleotides: TGCAGCGTTGGGAGGGGCACAGATACGCAGTATTTT. Amino acids: CSVGRGTDTQYF.

The V call is TRBV27, the J call TRBJ1-4, with a tentative D call TRBD1 (5 bases). Germline assignment: CDR1 MNHEY and CDR2 SMNVEV (reference sequence). V was pared by 2 bases and J by 4 bases, with 11 bases between. This CDR3 spans 15 amino acids. CDR3 region: CASSLTQAYNEKLFF. DNA for the CDR3: TGTGCCAGCAGTTTAACACAGGCCTATAATGAAAAACTGTTTTTT.

The rearrangement links TRBV5-1 to TRBJ2-3; possibly TRBD1 or TRBD2 for D (5 bases each). The CDR3 runs 17 residues. CDR1 is SGHRS and CDR2 is YFSETQ in the germline V gene. V was shortened by 4 bases and J by 3 bases, with 21 bases between the two germline ends. The CDR3 protein is CASSKWGIGESTDTQYF. CDR3 in DNA: TGCGCCAGCAGCAAGTGGGGAATAGGGGAGTCGACAGATACGCAGTATTTT. Drawing the rest from reference TRBV5-1 and TRBJ2-3, the complete variable domain is KAGVTQTPRYLIKTRGQQVTLSCSPISGHRSVSWYQQTPGQGLQFLFEYFSETQRNKGNFPGRFSGRQFSNSRSEMNVSTLELGDSALYLCASSKWGIGESTDTQYFGPGTRLTVL.

The V gene is TRBV6-6, the J gene TRBJ1-1; 9 bases match TRBD1. V lost 4 bases to trimming and J lost 6 bases; unmatched junction nucleotides: 9. The CDR3 length is 15 residues. Germline-derived CDR1 and CDR2 are MNHNY and SVGAGI (reference sequence). This CDR3 is CASSSPRDRAAEAFF. CDR3 coding DNA: TGTGCCAGCAGTTCTCCCCGGGACAGGGCCGCTGAAGCTTTCTTT.

The chain is built from TRBV2 and TRBJ2-2; D is ambiguous. The germline V gene encodes CDR1 SNHLY and CDR2 FYNNEI. Trimming took off 8 bases at V and 2 bases at J, with 15 bases between the two ends. This CDR3 is built from 15 residues. CDR3 in amino acids: CASRGLVGNTGELFF. The DNA of the CDR3 is TGTGCCAGCCGAGGATTGGTCGGAAACACCGGGGAGCTGTTTTTT.

The chain combines TRBV6-1 with TRBJ2-2; TRBD1 aligns across 7 bases. The V gene's germline CDR1 is MNHNS and CDR2 SASEGT. The CDR3 length is 17 residues. Losses at the gene ends were 3 bases for V and 6 bases for J; bases not matched to a gene: 13. CDR3 amino acids: CASSDYRQGGAAGELFF. CDR3 coding DNA: TGTGCCAGCAGTGACTACCGACAGGGCGGCGCCGCCGGGGAGCTGTTTTTT.

This clone came up once. The chain uses TRBV28 and TRBJ1-5; the D gene is possibly TRBD1 (6 bases). V gave up 7 bases and J gave up 6 bases, with 19 bases separating them. The CDR3 is made up of 15 amino acids. Germline CDR1 reads MDHEN; CDR2 reads SYDVKM. CDR3 coding DNA: TGTGCCAGCACCAAGGGGGGCATCAAAGGTCAGCCCCAGCATTTT. Residues: CASTKGGIKGQPQHF.